This T cell receptor (beta chain) emerged from a study of response to subunit inactivated influenza vaccine. The study's findings and limits: With each seasonal influenza vaccination, the authors suggested, few new T cells are recruited.

Looked up from germline, CDR1 is DFQATT and CDR2 is SNEGSKA (reference sequence). The CDR3 has 14 amino acids. V was clipped by 0 bases and J by 5 bases, with 13 bases between them. TCRdb recomputed calls from the RT-PCR reads with MiXCR, one row per CDR3 protein. The data show 860,000 or so distinct CDR3 sequences, with 21% seen just once and more than 8.5% held by the top ten. A single count supports this clonotype. Antigen specificity is unknown. The source is a man aged 50-60 years who received an inactivated influenza vaccine. Sequenced here: PBMCs from blood, sampled 5 to 6 days after vaccination. This rearrangement joins TRBV20-1 to TRBJ1-2; D is unclear. CDR3 in amino acids: CSARDPNQSYGYTF. DNA of the CDR3: TGCAGTGCTAGAGACCCAAATCAGAGTTATGGCTACACCTTC.